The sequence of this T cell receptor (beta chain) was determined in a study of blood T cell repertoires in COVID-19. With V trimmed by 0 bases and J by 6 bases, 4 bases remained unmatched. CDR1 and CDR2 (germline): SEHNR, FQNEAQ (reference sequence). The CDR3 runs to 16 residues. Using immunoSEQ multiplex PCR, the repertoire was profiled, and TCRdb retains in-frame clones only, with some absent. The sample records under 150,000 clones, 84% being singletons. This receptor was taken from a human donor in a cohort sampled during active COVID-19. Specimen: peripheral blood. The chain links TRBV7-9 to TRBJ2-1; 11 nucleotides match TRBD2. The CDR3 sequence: CASSLARLAGGNEQFF. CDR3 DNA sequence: TGTGCCAGCAGCTTAGCAAGGCTAGCGGGGGGCAATGAGCAGTTCTTC.